Listed below are T cell receptor beta chains from one sample, sequenced in a study of memory B cells and T cells in multiple sclerosis. What these receptors recognize is not known. TCRdb keeps only in-frame clones here, not all; method: immunoSEQ multiplex PCR. The sample consists of 40,000 to 50,000 clones, about 80% of them appearing once. Sequencing used PBMCs from blood kept in culture. These receptors all stem from a human donor with multiple sclerosis. CDR3s include the opening cysteine and the closing phenylalanine or tryptophan. A D gene is named only where the DNA matches it firmly. Size values are once, few and many counts, or a class for expanded clones, and some rows have none.

j_gene: TRBJ2-4
v_gene: TRBV2
d_gene: TRBD1
abundance: .
CDR3aa: CASSRTGGYYQCF
CDR3nt: TGTGCCAGCAGTAGGACAGGGGGTTACTACCAGTGCTTC

j_gene: TRBJ1-5
v_gene: TRBV6-1
d_gene: .
abundance: .
CDR3aa: CAIRGASTNQPQHF
CDR3nt: TGTGCCATTAGGGGGGCGTCAACCAATCAGCCCCAGCATTTT

j_gene: TRBJ1-5
v_gene: TRBV19
d_gene: .
abundance: few
CDR3aa: CASMGASLRPQHF
CDR3nt: TGTGCCAGTATGGGGGCGTCCCTCCGGCCCCAGCATTTT

j_gene: TRBJ1-1
v_gene: TRBV7-9
d_gene: .
abundance: few
CDR3aa: CASTTAPGHENTEAFF
CDR3nt: TGTGCCAGCACCACCGCACCGGGACATGAGAACACTGAAGCTTTCTTT

j_gene: TRBJ1-6
v_gene: TRBV5-1
d_gene: .
abundance: .
CDR3aa: CASSIAGVRSYNSPLHF
CDR3nt: TGCGCCAGCAGCATTGCAGGGGTACGGTCCTATAATTCACCCCTCCACTTT

j_gene: TRBJ2-1
v_gene: TRBV6-1
d_gene: .
abundance: .
CDR3aa: CASSEIEGYNEQFF
CDR3nt: TGTGCCAGCAGTGAGATAGAGGGGTATAATGAGCAGTTCTTC

j_gene: TRBJ1-5
v_gene: TRBV30
d_gene: .
abundance: .
CDR3aa: CAWSNGQGGQPQHF
CDR3nt: TGTGCCTGGAGTAACGGGCAGGGAGGTCAGCCCCAGCATTTT

j_gene: TRBJ1-1
v_gene: TRBV7-9
d_gene: TRBD1
abundance: .
CDR3aa: CASSLDRVNTEAFF
CDR3nt: TGTGCCAGCAGTTTGGACAGGGTGAACACTGAAGCTTTCTTT

j_gene: TRBJ1-1
v_gene: TRBV5-1
d_gene: .
abundance: .
CDR3aa: CASSFTGVNTEAFF
CDR3nt: TGCGCCAGCAGCTTCACCGGGGTTAACACTGAAGCTTTCTTT

j_gene: TRBJ1-5
v_gene: TRBV9
d_gene: .
abundance: few
CDR3aa: CASSVSQWQPQHF
CDR3nt: TGTGCCAGCAGCGTCTCACAATGGCAGCCCCAGCATTTT

j_gene: TRBJ1-6
v_gene: TRBV6-5
d_gene: TRBD1
abundance: .
CDR3aa: CASSKTQGTNSPLHF
CDR3nt: TGTGCCAGCAGTAAAACACAGGGGACCAATTCACCCCTCCACTTT

j_gene: TRBJ1-6
v_gene: TRBV6-5
d_gene: .
abundance: .
CDR3aa: CASSYSPDSPLHF
CDR3nt: TGTGCCAGCAGTTACTCCCCAGACTCACCCCTCCACTTT

j_gene: TRBJ1-2
v_gene: TRBV15
d_gene: TRBD1
abundance: .
CDR3aa: CATSAGQGLHYGYTF
CDR3nt: TGTGCCACCAGCGCCGGACAGGGACTCCACTATGGCTACACCTTC

j_gene: TRBJ1-2
v_gene: TRBV5-1
d_gene: .
abundance: .
CDR3aa: CASSLSGGVNYGYTF
CDR3nt: TGCGCCAGCAGCTTGTCTGGCGGCGTTAACTATGGCTACACCTTC

j_gene: TRBJ1-3
v_gene: TRBV6-6
d_gene: .
abundance: .
CDR3aa: CASSLVSVSSGNTIYF
CDR3nt: TGTGCCAGCAGTTTAGTTAGCGTTTCCTCTGGAAACACCATATATTTT

j_gene: TRBJ1-1
v_gene: TRBV7-2
d_gene: .
abundance: .
CDR3aa: CASSLAVPGEAFF
CDR3nt: TGTGCCAGCAGCCTAGCCGTGCCTGGCGAAGCTTTCTTT

j_gene: TRBJ1-1
v_gene: TRBV5-1
d_gene: .
abundance: once
CDR3aa: CASSLSGGAHEAFF
CDR3nt: TGCGCCAGCAGCTTAAGCGGGGGAGCCCATGAAGCTTTCTTT